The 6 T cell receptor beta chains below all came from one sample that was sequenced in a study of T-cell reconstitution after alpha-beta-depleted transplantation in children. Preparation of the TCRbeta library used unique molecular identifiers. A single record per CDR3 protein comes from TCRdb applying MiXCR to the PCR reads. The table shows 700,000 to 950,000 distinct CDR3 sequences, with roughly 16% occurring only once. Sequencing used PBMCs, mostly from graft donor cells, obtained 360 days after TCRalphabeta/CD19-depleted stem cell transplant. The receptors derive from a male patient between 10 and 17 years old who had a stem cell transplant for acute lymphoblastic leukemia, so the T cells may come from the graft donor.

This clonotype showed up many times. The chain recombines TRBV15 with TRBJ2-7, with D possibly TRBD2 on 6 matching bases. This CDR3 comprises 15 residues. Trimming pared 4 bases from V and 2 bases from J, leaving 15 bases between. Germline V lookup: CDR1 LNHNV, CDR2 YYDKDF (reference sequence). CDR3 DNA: TGTGCCACCAGCAAGTGGCGGGAATACGCCTACGAGCAGTACTTC. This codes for CATSKWREYAYEQYF.

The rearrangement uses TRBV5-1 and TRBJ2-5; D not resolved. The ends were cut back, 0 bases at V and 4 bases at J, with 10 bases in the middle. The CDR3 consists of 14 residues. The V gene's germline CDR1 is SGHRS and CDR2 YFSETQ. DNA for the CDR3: TGCGCCAGCAGCTTGGAGGCTTACGCAGAGACCCAGTACTTC. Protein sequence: CASSLEAYAETQYF.

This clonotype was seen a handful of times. The CDR3 sequence is CASSLALREDQYF. The CDR3 DNA is TGCGCCAGCAGCTTGGCCCTGCGGGAGGATCAGTATTTT. V usage is TRBV5-1 and J usage is TRBJ2-3; 8 bases map to TRBD2. CDR3 length equals 13 residues. The V segment lost 0 bases and the J segment 12 bases; nucleotides outside the gene matches: 6. Looked up from germline, CDR1 is SGHRS and CDR2 is YFSETQ.

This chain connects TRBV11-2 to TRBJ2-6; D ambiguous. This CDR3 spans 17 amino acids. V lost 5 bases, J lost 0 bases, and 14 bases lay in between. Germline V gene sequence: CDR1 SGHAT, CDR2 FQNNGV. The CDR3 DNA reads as TGTGCCAGCAGCCCCATTAGGAGCAACTCTGGGGCCAACGTCCTGACTTTC. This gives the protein CASSPIRSNSGANVLTF.

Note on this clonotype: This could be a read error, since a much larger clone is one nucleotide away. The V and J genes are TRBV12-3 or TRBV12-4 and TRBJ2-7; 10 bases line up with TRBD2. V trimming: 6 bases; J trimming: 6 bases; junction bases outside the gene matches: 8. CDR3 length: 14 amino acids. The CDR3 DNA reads TGTGCCAGCAGACTAGCGGGATACGGGTGCGAGCAGTACTTC. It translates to CASRLAGYGCEQYF.

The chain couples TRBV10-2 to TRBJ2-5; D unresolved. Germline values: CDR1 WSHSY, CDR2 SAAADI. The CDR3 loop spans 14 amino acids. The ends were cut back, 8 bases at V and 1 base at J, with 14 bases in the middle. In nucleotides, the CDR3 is TGCGCCAGCCAAATCGGCGGCCCCCAAGAGACCCAGTACTTC. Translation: CASQIGGPQETQYF.